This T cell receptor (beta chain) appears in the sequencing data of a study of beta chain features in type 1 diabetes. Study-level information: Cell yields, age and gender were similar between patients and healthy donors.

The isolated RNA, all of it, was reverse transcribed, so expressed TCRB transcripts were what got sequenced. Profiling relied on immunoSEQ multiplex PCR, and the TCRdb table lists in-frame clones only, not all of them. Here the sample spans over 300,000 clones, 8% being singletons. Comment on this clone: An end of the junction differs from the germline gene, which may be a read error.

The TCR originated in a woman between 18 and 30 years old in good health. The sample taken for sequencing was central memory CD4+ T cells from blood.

The CDR3 loop reads CASSERTGSGANVLTF. The CDR3 nucleotides are TGTGCCAGCAGTGAGCGGACGGGTTCTGGGGCCAACGTCCTGACTTTC. The rearrangement links TRBV10-3 to TRBJ2-6, with D tentatively TRBD2 (5 bases). Germline-derived CDR1 and CDR2 are ENHRY and SYGVKD. The CDR3 has 16 residues.